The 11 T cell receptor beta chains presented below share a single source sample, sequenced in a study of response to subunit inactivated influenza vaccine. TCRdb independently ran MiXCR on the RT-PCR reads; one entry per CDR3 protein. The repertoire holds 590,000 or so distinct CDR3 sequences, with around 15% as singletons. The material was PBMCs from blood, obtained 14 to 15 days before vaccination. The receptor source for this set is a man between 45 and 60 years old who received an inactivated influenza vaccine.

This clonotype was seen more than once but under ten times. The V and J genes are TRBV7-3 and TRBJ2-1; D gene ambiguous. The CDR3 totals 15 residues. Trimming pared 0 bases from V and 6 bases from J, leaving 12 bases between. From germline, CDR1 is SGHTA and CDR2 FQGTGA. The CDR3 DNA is TGTGCCAGCAGCTTAACTGGGTCTCTATTCAATGAGCAGTTCTTC. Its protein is CASSLTGSLFNEQFF.

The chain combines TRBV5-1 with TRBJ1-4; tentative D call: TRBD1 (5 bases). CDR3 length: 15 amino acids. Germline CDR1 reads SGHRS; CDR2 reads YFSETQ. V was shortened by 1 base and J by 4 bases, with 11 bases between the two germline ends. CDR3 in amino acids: CASSLLSGHNEKLFF. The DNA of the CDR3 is TGCGCCAGCAGCTTGTTAAGCGGACATAATGAAAAACTGTTTTTT. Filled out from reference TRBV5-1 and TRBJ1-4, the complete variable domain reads KAGVTQTPRYLIKTRGQQVTLSCSPISGHRSVSWYQQTPGQGLQFLFEYFSETQRNKGNFPGRFSGRQFSNSRSEMNVSTLELGDSALYLCASSLLSGHNEKLFFGSGTQLSVL.

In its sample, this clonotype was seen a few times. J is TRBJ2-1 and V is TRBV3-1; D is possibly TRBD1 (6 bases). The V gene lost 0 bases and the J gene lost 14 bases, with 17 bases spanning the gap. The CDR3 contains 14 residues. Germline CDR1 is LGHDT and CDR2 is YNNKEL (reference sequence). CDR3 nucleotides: TGTGCCAGCAGCCAAGATGTCCGTAGTAGGGGGAAGTTCTTC. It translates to CASSQDVRSRGKFF.

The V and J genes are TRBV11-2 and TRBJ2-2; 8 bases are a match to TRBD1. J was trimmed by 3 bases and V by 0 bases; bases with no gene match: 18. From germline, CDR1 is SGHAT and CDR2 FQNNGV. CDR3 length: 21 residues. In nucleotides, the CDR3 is TGTGCCAGCAGCTTAGAGGCAGGGGGCAGGTTGCCGCTCGATTACACCGGGGAGCTGTTTTTT. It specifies CASSLEAGGRLPLDYTGELFF. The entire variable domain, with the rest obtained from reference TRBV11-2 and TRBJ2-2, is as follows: EAGVAQSPRYKIIEKRQSVAFWCNPISGHATLYWYQQILGQGPKLLIQFQNNGVVDDSQLPKDRFSAERLKGVDSTLKIQPAKLEDSAVYLCASSLEAGGRLPLDYTGELFFGEGSRLTVL.

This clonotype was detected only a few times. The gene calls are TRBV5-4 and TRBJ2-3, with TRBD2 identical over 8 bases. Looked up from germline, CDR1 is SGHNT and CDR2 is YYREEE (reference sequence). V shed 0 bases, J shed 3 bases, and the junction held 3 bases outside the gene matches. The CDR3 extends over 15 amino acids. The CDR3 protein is CASSLGGGWTDTQYF. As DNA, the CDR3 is TGTGCCAGCAGCTTGGGCGGGGGGTGGACAGATACGCAGTATTTT.

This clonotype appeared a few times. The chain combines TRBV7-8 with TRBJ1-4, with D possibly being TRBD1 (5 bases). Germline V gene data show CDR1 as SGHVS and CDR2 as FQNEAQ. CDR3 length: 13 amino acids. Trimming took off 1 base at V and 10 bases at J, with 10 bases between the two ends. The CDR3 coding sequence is TGTGCCAGCAGCTTAGGCGACAGTCGAAAACTGTTTTTT. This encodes CASSLGDSRKLFF.

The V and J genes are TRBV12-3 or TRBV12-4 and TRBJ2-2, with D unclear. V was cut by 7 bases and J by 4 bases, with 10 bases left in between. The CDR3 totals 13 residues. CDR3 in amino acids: CASNPQATGELFF. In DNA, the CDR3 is TGTGCCAGCAACCCTCAGGCCACCGGGGAGCTGTTTTTT.

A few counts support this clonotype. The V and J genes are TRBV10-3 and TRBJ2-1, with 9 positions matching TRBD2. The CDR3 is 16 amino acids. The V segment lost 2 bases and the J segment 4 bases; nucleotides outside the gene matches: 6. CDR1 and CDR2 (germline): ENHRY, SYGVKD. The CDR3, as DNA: TGTGCCATCAGTGAGCGAACTAGCGGGTATTACAATGAGCAGTTCTTC. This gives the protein CAISERTSGYYNEQFF.

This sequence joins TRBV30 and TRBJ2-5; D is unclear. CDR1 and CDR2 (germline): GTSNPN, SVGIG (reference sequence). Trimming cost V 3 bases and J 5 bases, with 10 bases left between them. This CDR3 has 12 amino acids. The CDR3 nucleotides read TGTGCCTGGAGCGTTAATACGGAGACCCAGTACTTC. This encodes CAWSVNTETQYF.

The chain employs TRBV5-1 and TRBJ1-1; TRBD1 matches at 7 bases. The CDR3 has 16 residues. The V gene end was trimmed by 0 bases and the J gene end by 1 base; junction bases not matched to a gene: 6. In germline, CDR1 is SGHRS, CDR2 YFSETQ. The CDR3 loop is CASSLGGQEKNTEAFF. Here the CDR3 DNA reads TGCGCCAGCAGCTTGGGAGGACAGGAGAAGAACACTGAAGCTTTCTTT.

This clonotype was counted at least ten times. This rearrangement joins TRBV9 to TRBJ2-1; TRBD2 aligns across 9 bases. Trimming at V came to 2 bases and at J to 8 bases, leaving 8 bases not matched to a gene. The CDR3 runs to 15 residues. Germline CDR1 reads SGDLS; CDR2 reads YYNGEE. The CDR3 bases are TGTGCCAGCAGCGTCGGGGCTAGCGGGAATCATGAGCAGTTCTTC. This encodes CASSVGASGNHEQFF.